The present TCR beta chain was sequenced within a study of cytotoxic CD8 clonotypes in ibrutinib-treated CLL. In the study overall: Complete response was seen in 2 patients and partial in roughly 25; about twelve progressed and roughly 15 stayed remitted after a median about 68 months. Study findings and constraints: Treatment left the uncommon public clonotypes either contracted or stable in frequency. Measured clonality at baseline was greater than in age-matched healthy donors and tracked with circulating CD8+ T-cell counts.

Sequencing was designed to attain a depth spanning 1 in 200,000 to 1 in 1 million T cells. Libraries were prepared by immunoSEQ multiplex PCR; TCRdb keeps only in-frame clonotypes and omits some of them. The repertoire includes under 200,000 clones, roughly 80% of them detected once, and roughly 2% sits in the top ten. This CDR3 is built from 15 residues. J was trimmed by 0 bases and V by 6 bases; bases with no gene match: 5. Germline V gene lookup returns CDR1 MDHEN and CDR2 SYDVKM. Concerning this clone itself: What it recognizes is unknown.

The material was PBMCs, obtained after 12 months of ibrutinib treatment. The source of this sequence is a human donor with chronic lymphocytic leukemia. The chain is built from TRBV28 and TRBJ1-2; 9 positions agree with TRBD1. The DNA of the CDR3 is TGTGCCAGCAGGGGACAGGGACGAGCTAACTATGGCTACACCTTC. As protein: CASRGQGRANYGYTF.